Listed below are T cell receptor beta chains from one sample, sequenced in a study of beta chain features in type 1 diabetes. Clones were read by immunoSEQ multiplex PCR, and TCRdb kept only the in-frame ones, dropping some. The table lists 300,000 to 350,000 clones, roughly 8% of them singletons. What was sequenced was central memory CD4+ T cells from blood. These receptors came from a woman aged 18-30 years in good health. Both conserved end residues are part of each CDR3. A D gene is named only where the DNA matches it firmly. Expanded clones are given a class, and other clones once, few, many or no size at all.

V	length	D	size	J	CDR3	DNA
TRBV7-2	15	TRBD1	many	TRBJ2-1	CASSLAGGDYNEQFF	TGTGCCAGCAGCTTAGCAGGGGGCGACTACAATGAGCAGTTCTTC
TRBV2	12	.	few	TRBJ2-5	CASMGTRETQYF	TGTGCCAGCATGGGCACACGGGAGACCCAGTACTTC
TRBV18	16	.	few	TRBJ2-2	CASSPQRTTNTGELFF	TGTGCCAGCTCACCACAGCGGACCACGAACACCGGGGAGCTGTTTTTT
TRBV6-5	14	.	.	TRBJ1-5	CASSYRGEYQPQHF	TGTGCCAGCAGTTACCGGGGAGAGTATCAGCCCCAGCATTTT
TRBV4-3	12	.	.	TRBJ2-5	CASSLVRETQYF	TGCGCCAGCAGCTTGGTTCGAGAGACCCAGTACTTC
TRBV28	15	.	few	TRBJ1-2	CASSYALGANYGYTF	TGTGCCAGCAGTTATGCTTTGGGGGCTAACTATGGCTACACCTTC
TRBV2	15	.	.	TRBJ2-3	CASSVRGPRTDTQYF	TGTGCCAGCAGTGTTCGGGGCCCTAGGACAGATACGCAGTATTTT
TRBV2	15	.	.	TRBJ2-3	CASRRRARDTDTQYF	TGTGCCAGCAGGCGACGAGCGAGGGATACAGATACGCAGTATTTT
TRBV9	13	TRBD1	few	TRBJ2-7	CASSVGQGAKQYF	TGTGCCAGCAGCGTTGGACAGGGGGCGAAGCAGTACTTC
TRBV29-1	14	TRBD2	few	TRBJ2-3	CSVAPSGRGDTQYF	TGCAGCGTTGCACCCAGCGGGAGGGGAGATACGCAGTATTTT
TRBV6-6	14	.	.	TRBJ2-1	CASSPQGAYNEQFF	TGTGCCAGCAGTCCACAGGGAGCCTACAATGAGCAGTTCTTC
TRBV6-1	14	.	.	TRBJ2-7	CASSERGSLYEQYF	TGTGCCAGCAGTGAACGGGGGAGCCTCTACGAGCAGTACTTC
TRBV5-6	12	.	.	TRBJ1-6	CASSFYNSPLHF	TGTGCCAGCAGCTTCTATAATTCACCCCTCCACTTT
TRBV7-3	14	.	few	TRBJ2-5	CASSLNGLAETQYF	TGTGCCAGCAGCTTAAACGGTCTTGCGGAGACCCAGTACTTC
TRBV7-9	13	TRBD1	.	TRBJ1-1	CASSSYRDSGAFF	TGTGCCAGCAGCTCATACCGGGACAGCGGCGCTTTCTTT
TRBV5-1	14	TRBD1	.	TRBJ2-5	CASSHLDREETQYF	TGCGCCAGCAGCCACCTGGACAGGGAAGAGACCCAGTACTTC
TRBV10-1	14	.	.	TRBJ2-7	CASSEGTVGYEQYF	TGCGCCAGCAGTGAAGGGACCGTGGGATACGAGCAGTACTTC
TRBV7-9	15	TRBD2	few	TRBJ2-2	CASSSGLADTGELFF	TGTGCCAGCAGCTCGGGACTAGCCGACACCGGGGAGCTGTTTTTT
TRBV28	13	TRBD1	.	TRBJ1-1	CASRPGQGFVAFF	TGTGCCAGCAGGCCTGGACAGGGATTCGTAGCTTTCTTT
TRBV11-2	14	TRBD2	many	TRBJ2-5	CASSLSGLRETQYF	TGTGCCAGCAGCTTATCGGGACTAAGGGAGACCCAGTACTTC
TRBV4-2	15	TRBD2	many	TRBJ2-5	CASSQDRAGGRTQYF	TGTGCCAGCAGCCAAGATAGAGCGGGAGGGCGGACCCAGTACTTC
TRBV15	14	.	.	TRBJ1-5	CATSRGGGSQPQHF	TGTGCCACCAGCAGAGGGGGAGGGAGTCAGCCCCAGCATTTT
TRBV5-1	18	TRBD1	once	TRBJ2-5	CASSLERSGTGIGETQYF	TGCGCCAGCAGTTTGGAAAGATCCGGGACAGGGATAGGAGAGACCCAGTACTTC
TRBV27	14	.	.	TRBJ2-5	CASSLWIRRETQYF	TGTGCCAGCAGTTTATGGATTAGGAGAGAGACCCAGTACTTC
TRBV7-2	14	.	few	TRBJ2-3	CASSLSHNTDTQYF	TGTGCCAGCAGCTTAAGTCACAACACAGATACGCAGTATTTT
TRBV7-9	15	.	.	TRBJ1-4	CASSNGPSINEKLFF	TGTGCCAGCAGCAACGGGCCGTCGATTAATGAAAAACTGTTTTTT
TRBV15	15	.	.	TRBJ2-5	CATSRDLTTKETQYF	TGTGCCACCAGCAGAGATCTGACTACTAAAGAGACCCAGTACTTC
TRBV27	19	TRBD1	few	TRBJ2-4	CASSLSGTGGGGAKNIQYF	TGTGCCAGCAGTTTAAGCGGGACAGGGGGCGGGGGAGCCAAAAACATTCAGTACTTC
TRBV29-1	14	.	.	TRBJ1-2	CSVLYRDKGYGYTF	TGCAGCGTCCTATACAGGGATAAGGGGTATGGCTACACCTTC
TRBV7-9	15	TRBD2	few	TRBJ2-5	CASSLGLAGAETQYF	TGTGCCAGCAGCCTGGGACTAGCGGGAGCGGAGACCCAGTACTTC
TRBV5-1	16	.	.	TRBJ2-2	CASSGRTGRATGELFF	TGCGCCAGCAGCGGTCGGACGGGACGGGCCACCGGGGAGCTGTTTTTT
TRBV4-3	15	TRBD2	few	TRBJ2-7	CASSQELAGVLEQYF	TGCGCCAGCAGCCAAGAGCTAGCGGGAGTACTCGAGCAGTACTTC
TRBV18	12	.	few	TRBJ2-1	CASSPSGNEQFF	TGTGCCAGCTCACCATCAGGGAATGAGCAGTTCTTC
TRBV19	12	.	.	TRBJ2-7	CASSAQGYEQYF	TGTGCCAGTAGTGCACAGGGTTACGAGCAGTACTTC
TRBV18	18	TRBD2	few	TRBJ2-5	CASSPRVLADSGRETQYF	TGTGCCAGCTCACCACGGGTTCTAGCGGACTCTGGGCGAGAGACCCAGTACTTC
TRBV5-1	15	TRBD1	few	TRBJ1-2	CASSLAGTGAYGYTF	TGCGCCAGCAGCTTGGCCGGGACAGGGGCCTATGGCTACACCTTC
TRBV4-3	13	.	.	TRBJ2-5	CASSRTPAETQYF	TGCGCCAGCAGTCGTACTCCGGCGGAGACCCAGTACTTC
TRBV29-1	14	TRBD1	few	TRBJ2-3	CSVEDRGITDTQYF	TGCAGCGTTGAGGACAGGGGGATCACAGATACGCAGTATTTT
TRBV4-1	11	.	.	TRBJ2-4	CASSQIGIQYF	TGTGCCAGCAGCCAAATCGGCATTCAGTACTTC
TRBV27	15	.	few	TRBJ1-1	CASTNLGGGRTEAFF	TGTGCCAGCACCAACCTTGGGGGAGGGAGAACTGAAGCTTTCTTT
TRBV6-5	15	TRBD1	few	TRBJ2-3	CASSYQGQSTDTQYF	TGTGCCAGCAGTTACCAGGGACAGAGTACAGATACGCAGTATTTT
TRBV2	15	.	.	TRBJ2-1	CASRIRWSLSNEQFF	TGTGCCAGCAGAATCAGGTGGTCCCTTTCCAATGAGCAGTTCTTC
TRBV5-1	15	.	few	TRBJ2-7	CASSLAADWGYEQYF	TGCGCCAGCAGCTTGGCCGCAGACTGGGGCTACGAGCAGTACTTC
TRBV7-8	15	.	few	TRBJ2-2	CASSLASAPTGELFF	TGTGCCAGCAGCTTAGCTTCGGCCCCCACCGGGGAGCTGTTTTTT